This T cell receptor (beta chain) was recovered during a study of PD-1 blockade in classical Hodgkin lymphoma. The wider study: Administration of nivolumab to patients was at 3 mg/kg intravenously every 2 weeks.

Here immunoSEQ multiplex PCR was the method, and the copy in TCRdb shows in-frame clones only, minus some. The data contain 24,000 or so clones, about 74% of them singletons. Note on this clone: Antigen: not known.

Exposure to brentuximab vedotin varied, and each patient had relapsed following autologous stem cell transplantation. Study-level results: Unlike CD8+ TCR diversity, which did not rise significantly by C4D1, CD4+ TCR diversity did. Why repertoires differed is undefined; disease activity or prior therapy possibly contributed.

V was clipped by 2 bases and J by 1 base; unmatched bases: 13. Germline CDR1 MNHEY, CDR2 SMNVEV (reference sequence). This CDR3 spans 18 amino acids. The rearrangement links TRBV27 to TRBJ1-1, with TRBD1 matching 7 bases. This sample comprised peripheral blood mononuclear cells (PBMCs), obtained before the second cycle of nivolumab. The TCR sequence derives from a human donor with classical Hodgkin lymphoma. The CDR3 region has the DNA TGTGCCAGCAGTTTAATCTCGCGTAGGGACAGTCCGAACACTGAAGCTTTCTTT. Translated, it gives CASSLISRRDSPNTEAFF.